Listed here are 24 T cell receptor beta chains from one sample, sequenced in a study of Ad26.COV2.S vaccination and SARS-CoV-2 variants. Sequenced by immunoSEQ multiplex PCR; TCRdb stores in-frame clones only, minus some. The sample shows hundreds of thousands of clones, just over 90% of them seen only once. Sequenced material: peripheral blood, taken after recovery from COVID-19. The origin of the receptors is a human donor who had recovered from COVID-19.

V gene TRBV19 combines with J gene TRBJ1-2, with unresolved D. The length of the CDR3 is 14 residues. Trimming removed 3 bases at V and 6 bases at J, with 14 bases between. Germline V gene data show CDR1 as LNHDA and CDR2 as SQIVND (reference sequence). CDR3 DNA: TGTGCCAGTAGTATTATCGGCCCGAGGGATGGCTACACCTTC. Translated: CASSIIGPRDGYTF.

The chain carries TRBV6-1 and TRBJ1-5; unclear D gene. The CDR3 extends over 13 amino acids. CDR1 is MNHNS and CDR2 is SASEGT in the germline V gene. Trimming took 2 bases from V and 3 from J, leaving 5 bases between them. The CDR3 region has the DNA TGTGCCAGCAGTGAATTTCTCAATCAGCCCCAGCATTTT. Encoded protein: CASSEFLNQPQHF.

The J gene is TRBJ1-3, the V gene TRBV4-1, with no clear D. Germline V gives CDR1 MGHRA, CDR2 YSYEKL. The CDR3 consists of 16 residues. Trimming pared 0 bases from V and 4 bases from J, leaving 13 bases between. Here the CDR3 reads CASSQDREDLGNTIYF. The CDR3 coding sequence is TGCGCCAGCAGCCAAGATCGTGAAGACCTGGGAAACACCATATATTTT.

This chain uses TRBV2 with TRBJ1-2; 7 positions agree with TRBD1. The ends lost 6 bases at V and 9 bases at J; junction bases unmatched: 16. The CDR3 consists of 15 residues. The germline V gene encodes CDR1 SNHLY and CDR2 FYNNEI. DNA of the CDR3: TGTGCCAGCAGGGGACCGGGACAGCGTACTAGTAGCTACACCTTC. This gives the protein CASRGPGQRTSSYTF.

The chain couples TRBV7-9 to TRBJ1-5, with 7 bases aligning to TRBD1. The V segment lost 3 bases and the J segment 4 bases; nucleotides outside the gene matches: 6. The CDR3 runs to 15 residues. Germline CDR1 SEHNR, CDR2 FQNEAQ (reference sequence). DNA of the CDR3: TGTGCCAGCAGCTTCGGGGACAGTTTGAATCAGCCCCAGCATTTT. Residues: CASSFGDSLNQPQHF.

The rearrangement links TRBV10-3 to TRBJ2-1, with a tentative D call TRBD1 (5 bases). Germline V gene sequence: CDR1 ENHRY, CDR2 SYGVKD. The length of the CDR3 is 12 residues. V was cut by 6 bases and J by 6 bases, with 9 bases left in between. The DNA of the CDR3 is TGTGCCATCAGCTCCGACAGCAATGAGCAGTTCTTC. Its protein product is CAISSDSNEQFF.

J is TRBJ1-1 and V is TRBV2; no clear D gene. V lost 8 bases and J 1 base, leaving 8 bases between the germline ends. CDR1 SNHLY and CDR2 FYNNEI come from the germline V gene. CDR3 length: 12 residues. Here the CDR3 reads CASQFENTEAFF. The CDR3 DNA is TGTGCCAGCCAGTTCGAGAACACTGAAGCTTTCTTT.

V is TRBV6-2 or TRBV6-3 and J is TRBJ2-1, with TRBD2 identical over 10 bases. V lost 0 bases to trimming and J lost 7 bases; unmatched junction nucleotides: 3. CDR1 MNHEY and CDR2 SVGEGT come from the germline V gene. The CDR3 totals 15 residues. CDR3 sequence (DNA): TGTGCCAGCAGTTACTCAGCGGGGGGGCCGAATGAGCAGTTCTTC. The encoded protein is CASSYSAGGPNEQFF.

This rearrangement joins TRBV27 to TRBJ1-1, with 12 nucleotides matching TRBD1. The CDR3 has 19 residues. The V and J ends lost 8 bases and 1 base, in that order; junction bases with no gene match: 17. Germline V CDR1 and CDR2: MNHEY, SMNVEV (reference sequence). The CDR3 loop reads CASGFFSPGQGAGNTEAFF. In nucleotides, the CDR3 is TGTGCCAGCGGGTTCTTTTCTCCGGGACAGGGGGCCGGGAACACTGAAGCTTTCTTT.

The chain has TRBV29-1 and TRBJ1-2; tentative D call: TRBD1 (5 bases). The CDR3 is 12 residues long. V lost 6 bases to trimming and J lost 8 bases, with 16 bases between them. The germline gives CDR1 SQVTM, CDR2 ANQGSEA. The CDR3 region has the DNA TGCAGCGTCCCATCGGGGGGAGCGGGCTACACCTTC. It encodes CSVPSGGAGYTF. The full variable domain, with the rest looked up from reference TRBV29-1 and TRBJ1-2, is SAVISQKPSRDICQRGTSLTIQCQVDSQVTMMFWYRQQPGQSLTLIATANQGSEATYESGFVIDKFPISRPNLTFSTLTVSNMSPEDSSIYLCSVPSGGAGYTFGSGTRLTVV.

About this clone: The CDR3 carries no conserved terminal phenylalanine or tryptophan, so it likely arises from a read error. The CDR3 protein is CASSDPGDRDPSYGYTS. The DNA for the CDR3 is TGTGCCAGCAGCGATCCGGGCGACAGGGACCCCTCCTATGGCTACACCTCC. V is TRBV9 and J is TRBJ1-2; TRBD1 matches 7 bases. Trimming took 3 bases from V and 4 from J; bases not matched to a gene: 15. Per the germline V gene, CDR1 is SGDLS and CDR2 is YYNGEE. The CDR3 runs 17 residues.

The gene calls are TRBV28 and TRBJ2-4; a weak D match, TRBD1 (5 bases). From germline, CDR1 is MDHEN and CDR2 SYDVKM. This CDR3 is 12 amino acids long. The ends were cut back, 10 bases at V and 7 bases at J, with 14 bases in the middle. This CDR3 is CATSRAVNIQYF. The CDR3 region has the DNA TGTGCCACGAGCAGGGCCGTTAACATTCAGTACTTC.

The rearrangement joins TRBV5-4 to TRBJ2-1; tentative D call: TRBD2 (5 bases). Trimming stripped 4 bases from V and 8 bases from J, with 13 bases between. This CDR3 contains 13 residues. From germline, CDR1 is SGHNT and CDR2 YYREEE (reference sequence). CDR3 nucleotides: TGTGCCAGCAGCCCCTGGACTGATCATGAGCAGTTCTTC. Encoded protein: CASSPWTDHEQFF. Full variable domain (missing parts from reference TRBV5-4 and TRBJ2-1): ETGVTQSPTHLIKTRGQQVTLRCSSQSGHNTVSWYQQALGQGPQFIFQYYREEENGRGNFPPRFSGLQFPNYSSELNVNALELDDSALYLCASSPWTDHEQFFGPGTRLTVL.

The CDR3 loop reads CASSLTGTGGASAGNTIYF. In DNA form, the CDR3 reads TGCGCCAGCAGCTTAACCGGGACAGGGGGCGCGAGTGCTGGAAACACCATATATTTT. This rearrangement joins TRBV5-1 to TRBJ1-3; the match to TRBD1 covers 12 bases. V was pared by 2 bases and J by 2 bases, with 11 bases of the junction left unmatched. The CDR3 consists of 19 residues. Germline values: CDR1 SGHRS, CDR2 YFSETQ. Filled out from reference TRBV5-1 and TRBJ1-3, the complete variable domain reads KAGVTQTPRYLIKTRGQQVTLSCSPISGHRSVSWYQQTPGQGLQFLFEYFSETQRNKGNFPGRFSGRQFSNSRSEMNVSTLELGDSALYLCASSLTGTGGASAGNTIYFGEGSWLTVV.

The chain has TRBV3-1 (or the pseudogene TRBV3-2) and TRBJ1-2; D is ambiguous. Germline V gene lookup returns CDR1 LGHDT and CDR2 YNNKEL (reference sequence). Trimming left V 1 base short and J 3 bases short, with 12 bases between. This CDR3 has 15 amino acids. The CDR3 region is CASSQGAGSDYGYTF. The CDR3 bases are TGTGCCAGCAGCCAAGGGGCAGGCTCGGACTATGGCTACACCTTC.

This CDR3 reads CASSPAANTEAFF. The DNA of the CDR3 is TGTGCCAGCAGTCCTGCAGCGAACACTGAAGCTTTCTTT. The J gene is TRBJ1-1, the V gene TRBV12-3 or TRBV12-4, with D unresolved. Trimming took off 5 bases at V and 1 base at J, with 8 bases between the two ends. The CDR3 extends over 13 amino acids.

This chain uses TRBV6-1 with TRBJ1-3; no definite D call. CDR3 length: 15 amino acids. V lost 3 bases to trimming and J lost 0 bases, with 9 bases between them. The V gene's germline CDR1 is MNHNS and CDR2 SASEGT. The CDR3 bases are TGTGCCAGCAGTGACCGCAGTGACTCTGGAAACACCATATATTTT. It specifies CASSDRSDSGNTIYF.

The chain uses TRBV9 and TRBJ2-5; D call uncertain. Germline-derived CDR1 and CDR2 are SGDLS and YYNGEE. The length of the CDR3 is 13 residues. Trimming took off 1 base at V and 5 bases at J, with 9 bases between the two ends. The CDR3 loop reads CASSVQSWETQYF. Here the CDR3 DNA reads TGTGCCAGCAGCGTACAAAGTTGGGAGACCCAGTACTTC.

The chain carries TRBV5-1 and TRBJ2-7; 9 bases line up with TRBD2. The J segment lost 2 bases and the V segment lost 0 bases, leaving 12 bases of the junction unmatched. CDR3 length: 18 amino acids. Germline V gene sequence: CDR1 SGHRS, CDR2 YFSETQ. The CDR3 DNA reads as TGCGCCAGCAGCTTGGCCTCCTTAGCGGGGGCCAGTACCTACGAGCAGTACTTC. It encodes CASSLASLAGASTYEQYF.

V is TRBV14 and J is TRBJ1-4; tentative D call: TRBD1 (5 bases). The CDR3 length is 17 residues. Germline CDR1 and CDR2: SGHDN and FVKESK. V was pared by 4 bases and J by 7 bases, with 22 bases between. The CDR3 region is CASSPHPRARPSEKLFF. The CDR3 region has the DNA TGTGCCAGCAGCCCTCACCCCAGGGCCAGGCCGAGTGAAAAACTGTTTTTT.

The chain uses TRBV5-8 and TRBJ1-2; the D gene is possibly TRBD1 (6 bases). V lost 4 bases and J 8 bases, leaving 18 bases between the germline ends. Germline V lookup: CDR1 SGHTS, CDR2 YDEGEE. This CDR3 has 14 residues. The CDR3 protein is CASSPKQGREGYTF. In DNA, the CDR3 is TGTGCCAGCAGCCCAAAACAGGGTCGAGAAGGCTACACCTTC.

J is TRBJ1-2 and V is TRBV7-9; 9 positions match TRBD1. CDR1 is SEHNR, CDR2 FQNEAQ, per germline (reference sequence). The V gene end was trimmed by 5 bases and the J gene end by 7 bases; junction bases not matched to a gene: 11. The CDR3 loop spans 15 amino acids. Written as DNA, the CDR3 is TGTGCCAGCAGCCTGTCGGGACAGGGTACGGGTGGCTACACCTTC. Protein sequence: CASSLSGQGTGGYTF.

The chain joins TRBV12-3 or TRBV12-4 to TRBJ1-6; D gene uncertain. This CDR3 contains 12 residues. Trimming left V 3 bases short and J 7 bases short, with 4 bases between. The CDR3 spells CASSFSNSPLHF. The CDR3 DNA reads as TGTGCCAGCAGTTTCTCCAATTCACCCCTCCACTTT.

The CDR3 DNA reads TGTGCCAGCAGTGATAGGAGACCAAAGGACCATGGCTACACCTTC. Its protein is CASSDRRPKDHGYTF. This rearrangement joins TRBV2 to TRBJ1-2; D gene unclear. CDR1 is SNHLY, CDR2 FYNNEI, per germline. The CDR3 length is 15 residues. The germline V and J ends were trimmed by 3 bases and 6 bases, with 17 bases remaining between them. The complete variable domain, with remaining parts taken from reference TRBV2 and TRBJ1-2, reads EPEVTQTPSHQVTQMGQEVILRCVPISNHLYFYWYRQILGQKVEFLVSFYNNEISEKSEIFDDQFSVERPDGSNFTLKIRSTKLEDSAMYFCASSDRRPKDHGYTFGSGTRLTVV.